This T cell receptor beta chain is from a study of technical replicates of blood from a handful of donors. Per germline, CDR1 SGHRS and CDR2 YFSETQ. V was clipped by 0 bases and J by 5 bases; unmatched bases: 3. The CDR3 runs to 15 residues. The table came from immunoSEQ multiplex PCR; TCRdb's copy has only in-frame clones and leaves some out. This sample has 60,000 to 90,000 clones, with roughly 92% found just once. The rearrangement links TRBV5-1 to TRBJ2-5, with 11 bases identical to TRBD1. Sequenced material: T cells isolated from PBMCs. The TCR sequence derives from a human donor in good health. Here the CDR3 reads CASSLGDRGLETQYF. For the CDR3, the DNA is TGCGCCAGCAGCTTGGGGGACAGGGGGTTGGAGACCCAGTACTTC.